A selection of T cell receptor beta chains follows, all from one sample in a study of blood T cell repertoires in COVID-19. The protocol was immunoSEQ multiplex PCR, while the TCRdb copy is restricted to in-frame clones and leaves out a portion. The repertoire holds 85,000 to 100,000 clones, with about 83% as singletons. Specimen: peripheral blood. Receptor source: an older woman with COVID-19, enrolled during active disease. Each CDR3 is given with its conserved first and last residue. Each record gives: J gene, V gene, D gene, CDR3 length, CDR3 DNA, CDR3 protein. D genes are given only for firm matches.

J gene: TRBJ1-6; V gene: TRBV4-1; D gene: TRBD1; CDR3 length: 16; CDR3 DNA: TGCGCCAGCAGCCAAGGCCCAGGGGGAGTTGTTTCACCCCTCCACTTT; CDR3 protein: CASSQGPGGVVSPLHF
J gene: TRBJ1-4; V gene: TRBV10-3; D gene: .; CDR3 length: 14; CDR3 DNA: TGTGCCATCAAGCCCGGCCCGGGAAATGAAAAACTGTTTTTT; CDR3 protein: CAIKPGPGNEKLFF
J gene: TRBJ2-6; V gene: TRBV30; D gene: TRBD1; CDR3 length: 16; CDR3 DNA: TGTGCCGTCGACAGGGGGACCAACTCTGGGGCCAACGTCCTGACTTTC; CDR3 protein: CAVDRGTNSGANVLTF
J gene: TRBJ1-3; V gene: TRBV30; D gene: .; CDR3 length: 13; CDR3 DNA: TGTGCCTGGAGTACGGGGGAGGAAAACACCATATATTTT; CDR3 protein: CAWSTGEENTIYF
J gene: TRBJ1-2; V gene: TRBV19; D gene: .; CDR3 length: 16; CDR3 DNA: TGTGCCAGTAGTATAGGGAGGGCGGGATCTGGCTATGGCTACACCTTC; CDR3 protein: CASSIGRAGSGYGYTF
J gene: TRBJ1-1; V gene: TRBV3-1/TRBV3-2; D gene: .; CDR3 length: 14; CDR3 DNA: TGTGCCAGCAGCCAAGGGCAGGGAGGGACTGAAGCTTTCTTT; CDR3 protein: CASSQGQGGTEAFF
J gene: TRBJ2-1; V gene: TRBV7-6; D gene: TRBD2; CDR3 length: 18; CDR3 DNA: TGTGCCAGCAGCTTAGCGGCTAGCGGGGGGGTTACGTACAATGAGCAGTTCTTC; CDR3 protein: CASSLAASGGVTYNEQFF
J gene: TRBJ1-1; V gene: TRBV4-1; D gene: .; CDR3 length: 13; CDR3 DNA: TGCGCCAGCAGACAGACAGCCGCCACTGAAGCTTTCTTT; CDR3 protein: CASRQTAATEAFF
J gene: TRBJ2-7; V gene: TRBV6-2/TRBV6-3; D gene: .; CDR3 length: 14; CDR3 DNA: TGTGCCAGCAGTTTGGGAGGGGGGTCCTACGAGCAGTACTTC; CDR3 protein: CASSLGGGSYEQYF
J gene: TRBJ1-2; V gene: TRBV4-1; D gene: TRBD1; CDR3 length: 15; CDR3 DNA: TGCGCCAGCAGTCCCGCCAGGGGGGCCGGATCGGGCTACACCTTC; CDR3 protein: CASSPARGAGSGYTF
J gene: TRBJ2-3; V gene: TRBV5-1; D gene: TRBD2; CDR3 length: 16; CDR3 DNA: TGCGCCAGCAGCTTGGGGGCTAGCGGGGGTTCAGATACGCAGTATTTT; CDR3 protein: CASSLGASGGSDTQYF
J gene: TRBJ1-1; V gene: TRBV3-1/TRBV3-2; D gene: .; CDR3 length: 14; CDR3 DNA: TGTGCCAGCAGCCGCACAGGAATGGGTACTGAAGCTTTCTTT; CDR3 protein: CASSRTGMGTEAFF
J gene: TRBJ1-5; V gene: TRBV15; D gene: .; CDR3 length: 15; CDR3 DNA: TGTGCCACCAGCAGAGATCGAGGGCCCTATCAGCCCCAGCATTTT; CDR3 protein: CATSRDRGPYQPQHF
J gene: TRBJ1-2; V gene: TRBV30; D gene: TRBD1; CDR3 length: 15; CDR3 DNA: TGTGCCTGGACCACCCCGGGCAGGGGGGTCTATGGCTACACCTTC; CDR3 protein: CAWTTPGRGVYGYTF
J gene: TRBJ2-7; V gene: TRBV27; D gene: .; CDR3 length: 11; CDR3 DNA: TGTGCCAGCAGTGACTTCTTGGAGCAGTACTTC; CDR3 protein: CASSDFLEQYF
J gene: TRBJ2-7; V gene: TRBV6-2/TRBV6-3; D gene: .; CDR3 length: 13; CDR3 DNA: TGTGCCAGCAGCCGGGACTTTGAATACGAGCAGTACTTC; CDR3 protein: CASSRDFEYEQYF